A selection of T cell receptor beta chains follows, all from one sample in a study of blood T cell repertoires in COVID-19. TCRdb's copy holds only in-frame clones and misses some; the assay was immunoSEQ multiplex PCR. The sample has hundreds of thousands of clones, about 90% seen once. Sequencing used peripheral blood. These receptors all stem from a woman between 35 and 50 years old with COVID-19, enrolled during active disease. CDR3s include the opening cysteine and the closing phenylalanine or tryptophan. D genes are given only for firm matches. Only some rows state a clone size, as once, few, many or a class for expanded clones.

v_call,clone_size,d_call,cdr3_aa
TRBV18,NA,NA,CASSRDREAYEQYF
TRBV27,NA,NA,CASSHGAREKLFF
TRBV7-2,NA,NA,CASSPTAGTSYEQYF
TRBV6-2/TRBV6-3,NA,NA,CASSSTRQTEAFF
TRBV9,NA,NA,CASSVRAGANVLTF
TRBV3-1/TRBV3-2,once,TRBD2,CASSSLAGGYEQFF
TRBV18,NA,NA,CASSPDSSNQPQHF
TRBV6-2/TRBV6-3,NA,TRBD2,CASSGLAGGGEQYF
TRBV3-1/TRBV3-2,NA,TRBD2,CASSQGTSGGYNEQFF
TRBV5-1,NA,NA,CASSQGNTEAFF
TRBV7-8,NA,NA,CASSPSQGPYGYTF
TRBV27,NA,TRBD1,CASSLLGTGGEKLFF
TRBV5-1,NA,NA,CASSLGQVDSPLHF
TRBV19,NA,NA,CASSISPGPNSPLHF
TRBV7-6,NA,TRBD1,CASSWSPGQGPTGELFF
TRBV7-9,once,TRBD2,CASRDPGLAGGNEQFF
TRBV7-2,NA,TRBD1,CASSQWGQGARGNTIYF
TRBV6-1,NA,NA,CASSEAASGSNQPQHF
TRBV4-3,NA,TRBD1,CASSQDRGRIEQYF
TRBV11-2,NA,NA,CASSLWGGEQYF
TRBV3-1/TRBV3-2,few,TRBD2,CASSPKGGTSGRASYEQYF
TRBV6-5,NA,NA,CASSYLGAPSGGYTF
TRBV4-3,NA,NA,CASSQPQGVFTGELFF
TRBV27,NA,NA,CASSPIRQGYSNQPQHF
TRBV9,NA,TRBD1,CASSVSPQGDTSEAFF
TRBV6-2/TRBV6-3,NA,NA,CASSYPLWTAVNTEAFF
TRBV6-5,once,NA,CASRDWSQETQYF
TRBV5-1,NA,NA,CASSFQGTHNEQFF
TRBV18,NA,TRBD1,CASSPRPTGVSTEAFF
TRBV21-1,NA,NA,CARTPDIPKYPQHF
TRBV13,NA,TRBD2,CASSLVGTSDEQFF
TRBV19,NA,NA,CASSARGFRGSYNEQFF
TRBV19,NA,NA,CASSTTLTGRNTEAFF
TRBV2,NA,NA,CASITTGTHQFF
TRBV7-3,NA,NA,CASSSRADTQYF
TRBV5-1,NA,NA,CASSSDGANYGYTF
TRBV5-1,NA,NA,CASSAYSSTNEKLFF
TRBV14,few,NA,CASSQDPGHRLSSYNEQFF
TRBV28,NA,TRBD2,CASSLLAGEVYEQYF
TRBV21-1,NA,NA,CASSNRDRGASNEKLFF
TRBV2,NA,NA,CASSALTGSNEKLFF
TRBV7-9,NA,TRBD1,CASSLVDRVEQYF
TRBV27,NA,NA,CASSFSGASNYEQYF
TRBV3-1/TRBV3-2,NA,TRBD2,CASSPGGGYNEQFF
TRBV30,NA,NA,CAWAHPLGGGNQPQHF